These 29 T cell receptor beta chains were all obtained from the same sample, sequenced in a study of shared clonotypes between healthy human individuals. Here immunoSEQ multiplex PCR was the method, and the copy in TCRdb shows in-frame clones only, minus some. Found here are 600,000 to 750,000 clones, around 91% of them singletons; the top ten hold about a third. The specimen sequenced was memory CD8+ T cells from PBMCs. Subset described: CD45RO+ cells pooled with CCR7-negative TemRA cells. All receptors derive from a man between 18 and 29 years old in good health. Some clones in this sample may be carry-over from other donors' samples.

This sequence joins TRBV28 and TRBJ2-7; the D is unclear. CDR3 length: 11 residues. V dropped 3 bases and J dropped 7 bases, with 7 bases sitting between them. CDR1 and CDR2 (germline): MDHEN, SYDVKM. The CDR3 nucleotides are TGTGCCAGCAGTTTTAATGGGGAGCAGTACTTC. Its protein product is CASSFNGEQYF.

CDR3 DNA sequence: TGCAGCGTCTTGGGACTAGCGGGAGACAATGAGCAGTTCTTC. This encodes CSVLGLAGDNEQFF. The rearrangement links TRBV29-1 to TRBJ2-1; TRBD2 aligns across 14 bases. Trimming at V came to 6 bases and at J to 5 bases, leaving 3 bases not matched to a gene. The germline V gene encodes CDR1 SQVTM and CDR2 ANQGSEA. The CDR3 has 14 amino acids.

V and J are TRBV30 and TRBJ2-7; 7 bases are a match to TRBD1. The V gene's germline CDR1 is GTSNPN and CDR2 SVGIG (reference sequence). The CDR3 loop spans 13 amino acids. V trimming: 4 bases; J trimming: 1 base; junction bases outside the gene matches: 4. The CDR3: CAWTLTGSYEQYF. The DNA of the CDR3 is TGTGCCTGGACTCTGACAGGGTCCTACGAGCAGTACTTC.

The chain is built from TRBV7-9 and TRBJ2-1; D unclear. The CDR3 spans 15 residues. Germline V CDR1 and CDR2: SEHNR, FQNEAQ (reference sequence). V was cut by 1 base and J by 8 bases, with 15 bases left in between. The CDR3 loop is CASSLDTLLIHEQFF. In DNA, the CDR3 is TGTGCCAGCAGCTTAGACACACTACTCATCCATGAGCAGTTCTTC.

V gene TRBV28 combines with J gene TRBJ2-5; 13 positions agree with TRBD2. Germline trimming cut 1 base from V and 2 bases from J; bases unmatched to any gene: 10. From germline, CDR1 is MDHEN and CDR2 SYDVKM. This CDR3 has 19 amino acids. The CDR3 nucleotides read TGTGCCAGCAGTTTATCGCCGGGACTAGCGGGACCTTGGCAAGAGACCCAGTACTTC. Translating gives CASSLSPGLAGPWQETQYF.

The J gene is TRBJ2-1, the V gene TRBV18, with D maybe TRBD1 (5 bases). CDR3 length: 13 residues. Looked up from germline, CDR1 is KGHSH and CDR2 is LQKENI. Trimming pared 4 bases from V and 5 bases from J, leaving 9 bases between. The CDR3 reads CASSRAGNNEQFF. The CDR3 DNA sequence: TGTGCCAGCTCACGGGCAGGGAACAATGAGCAGTTCTTC.

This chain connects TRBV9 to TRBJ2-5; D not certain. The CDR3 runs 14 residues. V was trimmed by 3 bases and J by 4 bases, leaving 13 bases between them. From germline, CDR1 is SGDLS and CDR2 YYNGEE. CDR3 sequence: CASSAGWIRETQYF. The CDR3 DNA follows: TGTGCCAGCAGCGCCGGCTGGATAAGAGAGACCCAGTACTTC.

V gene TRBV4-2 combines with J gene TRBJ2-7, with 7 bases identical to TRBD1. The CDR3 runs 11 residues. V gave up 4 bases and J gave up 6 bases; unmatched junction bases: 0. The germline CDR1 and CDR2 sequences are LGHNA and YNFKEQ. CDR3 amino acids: CASSPGGEQYF. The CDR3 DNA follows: TGTGCCAGCAGCCCAGGGGGCGAGCAGTACTTC.

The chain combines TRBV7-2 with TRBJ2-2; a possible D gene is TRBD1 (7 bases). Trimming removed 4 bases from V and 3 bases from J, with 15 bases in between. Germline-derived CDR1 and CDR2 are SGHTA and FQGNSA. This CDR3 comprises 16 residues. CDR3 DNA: TGTGCCAGCAGCTCGTGGGGGGACAGAGACACCGGGGAGCTGTTTTTT. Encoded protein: CASSSWGDRDTGELFF.

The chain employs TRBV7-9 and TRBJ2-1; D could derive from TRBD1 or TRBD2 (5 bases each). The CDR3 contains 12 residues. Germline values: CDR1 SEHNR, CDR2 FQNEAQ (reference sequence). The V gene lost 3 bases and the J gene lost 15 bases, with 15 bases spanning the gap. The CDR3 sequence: CASSFPTGTVFF. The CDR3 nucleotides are TGTGCCAGCAGCTTTCCGACGGGGACCGTGTTCTTC.

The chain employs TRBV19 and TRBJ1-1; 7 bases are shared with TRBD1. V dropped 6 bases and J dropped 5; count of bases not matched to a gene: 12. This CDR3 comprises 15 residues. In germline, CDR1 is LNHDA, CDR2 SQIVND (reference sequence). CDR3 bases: TGTGCCAGTAGAACCTTCGGGACAGAGGAGACTGAAGCTTTCTTT. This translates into CASRTFGTEETEAFF. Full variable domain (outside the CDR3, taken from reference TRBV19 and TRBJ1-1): DGGITQSPKYLFRKEGQNVTLSCEQNLNHDAMYWYRQDPGQGLRLIYYSQIVNDFQKGDIAEGYSVSREKKESFPLTVTSAQKNPTAFYLCASRTFGTEETEAFFGQGTRLTVV.

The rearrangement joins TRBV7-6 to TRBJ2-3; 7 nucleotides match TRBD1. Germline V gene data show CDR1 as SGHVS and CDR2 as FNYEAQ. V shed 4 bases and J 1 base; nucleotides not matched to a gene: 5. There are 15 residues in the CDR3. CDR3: CASSSRDRGTDTQYF. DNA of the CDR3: TGTGCCAGCAGCTCACGGGACAGAGGCACAGATACGCAGTATTTT.

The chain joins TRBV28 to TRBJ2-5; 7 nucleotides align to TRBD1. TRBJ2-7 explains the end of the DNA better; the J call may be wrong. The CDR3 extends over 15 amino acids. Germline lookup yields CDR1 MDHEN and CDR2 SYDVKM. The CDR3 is CASTNDRVSPYEQYF. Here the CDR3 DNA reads TGTGCCAGCACCAACGACAGGGTGTCACCCTACGAGCAGTACTTC.

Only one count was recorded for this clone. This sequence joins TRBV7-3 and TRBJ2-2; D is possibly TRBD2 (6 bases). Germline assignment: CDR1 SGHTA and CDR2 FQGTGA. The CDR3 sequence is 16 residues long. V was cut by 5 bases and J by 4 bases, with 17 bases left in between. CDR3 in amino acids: CASSLPGSLLTGELFF. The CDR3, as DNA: TGTGCCAGCAGCCTGCCCGGGAGTCTTCTCACCGGGGAGCTGTTTTTT.

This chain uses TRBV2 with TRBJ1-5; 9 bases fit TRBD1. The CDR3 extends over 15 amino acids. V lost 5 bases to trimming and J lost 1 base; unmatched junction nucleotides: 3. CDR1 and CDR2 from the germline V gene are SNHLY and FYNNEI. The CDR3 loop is CASSPGTGSNQPQHF. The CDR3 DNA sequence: TGTGCCAGCAGTCCCGGGACAGGGAGCAATCAGCCCCAGCATTTT.

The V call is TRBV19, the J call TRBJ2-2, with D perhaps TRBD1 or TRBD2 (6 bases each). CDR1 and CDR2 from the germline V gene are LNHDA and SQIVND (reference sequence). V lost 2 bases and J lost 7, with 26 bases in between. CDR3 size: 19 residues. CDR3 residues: CASSIPGYLADSVDGELFF. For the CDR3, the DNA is TGTGCCAGTAGTATACCGGGGTATTTAGCGGACAGTGTGGACGGGGAGCTGTTTTTT.

CDR3 nucleotide sequence: TGTGCCAGCAGCCTGCTGGGACTAGTTGGGACAGATACGCAGTATTTT. Translation: CASSLLGLVGTDTQYF. The chain joins TRBV6-6 to TRBJ2-3; TRBD2 agrees at 8 bases. J lost 3 bases, V lost 6 bases, and 11 bases had no gene match. CDR1 is MNHNY, CDR2 SVGAGI, per germline (reference sequence). The CDR3 has 16 amino acids.

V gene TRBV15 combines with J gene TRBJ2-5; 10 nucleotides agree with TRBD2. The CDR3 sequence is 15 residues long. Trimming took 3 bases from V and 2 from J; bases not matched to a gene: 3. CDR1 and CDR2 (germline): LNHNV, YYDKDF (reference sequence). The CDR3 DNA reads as TGTGCCACCAGCAGCGGACTAGCGGAGCAAGAGACCCAGTACTTC. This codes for CATSSGLAEQETQYF.

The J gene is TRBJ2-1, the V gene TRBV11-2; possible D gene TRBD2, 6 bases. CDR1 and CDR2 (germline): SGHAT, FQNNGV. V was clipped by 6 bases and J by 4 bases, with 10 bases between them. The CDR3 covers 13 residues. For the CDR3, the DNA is TGTGCCAGCAGACCCGGGGGATACAATGAGCAGTTCTTC. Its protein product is CASRPGGYNEQFF. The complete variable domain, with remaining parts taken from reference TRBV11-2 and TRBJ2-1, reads EAGVAQSPRYKIIEKRQSVAFWCNPISGHATLYWYQQILGQGPKLLIQFQNNGVVDDSQLPKDRFSAERLKGVDSTLKIQPAKLEDSAVYLCASRPGGYNEQFFGPGTRLTVL.

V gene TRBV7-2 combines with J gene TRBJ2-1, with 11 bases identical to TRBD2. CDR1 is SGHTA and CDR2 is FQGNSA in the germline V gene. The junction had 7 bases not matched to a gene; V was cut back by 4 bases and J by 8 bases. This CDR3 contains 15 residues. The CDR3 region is CASSSIAGGLYEQFF. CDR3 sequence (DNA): TGTGCCAGCAGCTCAATAGCGGGAGGGCTTTATGAGCAGTTCTTC.

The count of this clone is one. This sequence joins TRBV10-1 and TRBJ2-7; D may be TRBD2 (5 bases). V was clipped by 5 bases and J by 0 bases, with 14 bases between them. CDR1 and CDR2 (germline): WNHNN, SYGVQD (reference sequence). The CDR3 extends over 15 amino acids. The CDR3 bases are TGCGCCAGCAGTCCAAGCGGCAAAAGCTCCTACGAGCAGTACTTC. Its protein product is CASSPSGKSSYEQYF.

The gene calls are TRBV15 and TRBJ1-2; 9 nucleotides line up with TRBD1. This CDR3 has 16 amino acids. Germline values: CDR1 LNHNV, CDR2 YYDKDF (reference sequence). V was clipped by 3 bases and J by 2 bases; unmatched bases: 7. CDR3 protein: CATSRGQGGLNYGYTF. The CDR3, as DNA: TGTGCCACCAGCAGGGGACAGGGCGGTTTAAACTATGGCTACACCTTC.

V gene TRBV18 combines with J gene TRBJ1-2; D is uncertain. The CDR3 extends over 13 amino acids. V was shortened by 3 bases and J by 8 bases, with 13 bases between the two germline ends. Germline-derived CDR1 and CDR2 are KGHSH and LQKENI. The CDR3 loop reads CASSPPFRVGYTF. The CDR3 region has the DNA TGTGCCAGCTCACCTCCCTTTCGGGTCGGCTACACCTTC.

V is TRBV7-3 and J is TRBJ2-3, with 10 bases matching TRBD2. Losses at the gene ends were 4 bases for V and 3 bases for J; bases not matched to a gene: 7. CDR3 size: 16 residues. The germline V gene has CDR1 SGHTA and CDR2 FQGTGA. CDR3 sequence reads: CASSSDLAGVTDTQYF. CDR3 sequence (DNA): TGTGCCAGCAGCTCAGACCTAGCGGGAGTAACAGATACGCAGTATTTT.

The CDR3 sequence is CASPRAGNEQFF. The CDR3 DNA sequence: TGTGCCAGTCCCAGGGCTGGCAATGAGCAGTTCTTC. This sequence joins TRBV7-9 and TRBJ2-1; the D gene is possibly TRBD1 (5 bases). With 9 bases removed from V and 6 bases from J, the gap between germline ends came to 12 bases. CDR3 length: 12 residues. Germline V gene data show CDR1 as SEHNR and CDR2 as FQNEAQ (reference sequence).

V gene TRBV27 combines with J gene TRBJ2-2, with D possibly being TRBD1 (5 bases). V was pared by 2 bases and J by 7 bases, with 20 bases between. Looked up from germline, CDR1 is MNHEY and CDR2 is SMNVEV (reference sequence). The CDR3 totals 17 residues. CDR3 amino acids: CASSLAAPGPGDGELFF. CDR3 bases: TGTGCCAGCAGTTTAGCAGCGCCAGGGCCGGGTGACGGGGAGCTGTTTTTT.

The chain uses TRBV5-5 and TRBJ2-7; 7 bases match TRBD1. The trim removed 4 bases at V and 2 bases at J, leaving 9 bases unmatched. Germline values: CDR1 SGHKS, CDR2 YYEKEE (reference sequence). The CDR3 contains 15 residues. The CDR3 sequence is CASSNDREGAYEQYF. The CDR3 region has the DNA TGTGCCAGCAGCAACGACAGGGAAGGCGCCTACGAGCAGTACTTC.

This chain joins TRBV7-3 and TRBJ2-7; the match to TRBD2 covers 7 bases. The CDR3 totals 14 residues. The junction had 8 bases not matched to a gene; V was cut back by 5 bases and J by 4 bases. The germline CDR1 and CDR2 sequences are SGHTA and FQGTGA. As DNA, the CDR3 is TGTGCCAGCAGCCGGGGCGGGAGTACGTACGAGCAGTACTTC. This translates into CASSRGGSTYEQYF.

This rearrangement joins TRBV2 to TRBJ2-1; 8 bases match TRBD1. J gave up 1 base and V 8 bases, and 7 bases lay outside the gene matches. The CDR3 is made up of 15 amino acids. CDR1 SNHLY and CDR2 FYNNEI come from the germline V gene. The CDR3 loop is CASVINRGSYNEQFF. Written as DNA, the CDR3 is TGTGCCAGCGTGATCAACAGGGGGTCCTACAATGAGCAGTTCTTC.